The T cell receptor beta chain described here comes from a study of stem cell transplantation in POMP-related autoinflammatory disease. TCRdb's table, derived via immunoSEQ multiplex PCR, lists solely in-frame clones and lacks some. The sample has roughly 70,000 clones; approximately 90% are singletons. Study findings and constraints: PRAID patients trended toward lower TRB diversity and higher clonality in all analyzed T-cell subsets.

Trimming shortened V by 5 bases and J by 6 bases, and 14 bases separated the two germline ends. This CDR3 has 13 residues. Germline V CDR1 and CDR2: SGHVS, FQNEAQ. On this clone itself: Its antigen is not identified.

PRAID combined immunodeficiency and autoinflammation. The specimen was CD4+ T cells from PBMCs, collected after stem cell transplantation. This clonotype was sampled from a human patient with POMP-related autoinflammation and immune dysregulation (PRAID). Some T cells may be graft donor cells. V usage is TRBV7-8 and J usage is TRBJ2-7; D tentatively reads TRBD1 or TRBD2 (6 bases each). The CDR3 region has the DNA TGTGCCAGCAGCCCAGGGGAGGTTGGCGAGCAGTACTTC. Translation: CASSPGEVGEQYF.